Shown below are 10 T cell receptor beta chains from a single sample sequenced in a study of T-cell memory formation after mild COVID-19. Via MiXCR, TCRdb re-called the 5' RACE reads, giving one row per CDR3 protein. The repertoire consists of around 340,000 distinct CDR3 sequences, with 10% to 15% occurring once and the leading ten covering about a fifth. Sequenced input: PBMCs or a T cell subset sorted from them (not recorded which). The receptor set was obtained from a man aged 18 to 30 who had mild COVID-19 (a few samples of this study predate the infection). Cell type and time point are not known.

CDR3 protein: CASSLYEGYEQYF. CDR3 bases: TGTGCCAGCAGCTTGTACGAGGGCTACGAGCAGTACTTC. V is TRBV11-3 and J is TRBJ2-7; D perhaps matches TRBD2 (5 bases). V gave up 3 bases and J gave up 3 bases, with 9 bases separating them. The CDR3 totals 13 residues. The germline CDR1 and CDR2 sequences are SGHNT and YENEEA.

This clonotype turned up a few times. The chain is built from TRBV29-1 and TRBJ1-2; TRBD1 matches 7 bases. Germline assignment: CDR1 SQVTM and CDR2 ANQGSEA. With V trimmed by 7 bases and J by 1 base, 6 bases remained unmatched. This CDR3 region has 13 residues. The CDR3 is CSAQGGNNYGYTF. As DNA, the CDR3 is TGCAGCGCCCAGGGGGGAAATAACTATGGCTACACCTTC.

J is TRBJ1-2 and V is TRBV29-1; 7 bases agree with TRBD1. V shed 6 bases and J 6 bases; nucleotides not matched to a gene: 13. In germline, CDR1 is SQVTM, CDR2 ANQGSEA. CDR3 length: 14 amino acids. Here the CDR3 DNA reads TGCAGCGTAGCCACCTTCGACAGGGTGGATGGCTACACCTTC. The encoded protein is CSVATFDRVDGYTF.

This clonotype was observed many times. The chain uses TRBV7-9 and TRBJ2-3; TRBD1 or TRBD2 may be the D gene (5 bases each). The CDR3 consists of 14 residues. Looked up from germline, CDR1 is SEHNR and CDR2 is FQNEAQ (reference sequence). Between the trimmed V and J ends, which lost 5 bases and 2 bases, there was a span of 11 bases. In nucleotides, the CDR3 is TGTGCCAGCAGCCTAGAGGGGCACACAGATACGCAGTATTTT. This sequence encodes CASSLEGHTDTQYF.

The sample holds many counts of this clonotype. V usage is TRBV5-1 and J usage is TRBJ2-2, with D possibly TRBD1 on 6 matching bases. Germline V gives CDR1 SGHRS, CDR2 YFSETQ. The CDR3 loop spans 15 amino acids. V lost 4 bases and J 6 bases, leaving 16 bases between the germline ends. In nucleotides, the CDR3 is TGCGCCAGCAGCACCGATCCGACAGGCCCCGGGGAGCTGTTTTTT. It encodes CASSTDPTGPGELFF.

This clonotype was counted a few times. J is TRBJ1-5 and V is TRBV18; D possibly corresponds to TRBD1 (6 bases). The CDR3 contains 15 residues. The germline V gene has CDR1 KGHSH and CDR2 LQKENI. Trimming left V 4 bases short and J 5 bases short, with 15 bases between. The CDR3 reads CASSHGGNRDQPQHF. DNA of the CDR3: TGTGCCAGCTCACACGGCGGGAACAGGGATCAGCCCCAGCATTTT.

The chain is built from TRBV7-9 and TRBJ2-5; the D is unclear. Germline-derived CDR1 and CDR2 are SEHNR and FQNEAQ (reference sequence). This CDR3 has 16 residues. V lost 1 base to trimming and J lost 4 bases, with 16 bases between them. CDR3 DNA sequence: TGTGCCAGCAGCTTAGAGTGGACGTTGAAGGGAGAGACCCAGTACTTC. It codes for CASSLEWTLKGETQYF.

V gene TRBV28 combines with J gene TRBJ2-7; no clear D. V lost 8 bases to trimming and J lost 4 bases, with 6 bases between them. Germline V gene data show CDR1 as MDHEN and CDR2 as SYDVKM. The CDR3 spans 10 residues. The CDR3: CASGGYEQYV. CDR3 DNA: TGTGCCAGCGGTGGTTACGAGCAGTACGTC.

This rearrangement joins TRBV7-3 to TRBJ2-1, with TRBD2 matching 11 bases. Per the germline V gene, CDR1 is SGHTA and CDR2 is FQGTGA. Trimming removed 6 bases from V and 3 bases from J; junction bases left unmatched: 4. The CDR3 has 15 residues. The CDR3 loop reads CASSSGGGNYNEQFF. For the CDR3, the DNA is TGTGCCAGCAGTAGCGGGGGGGGCAACTACAATGAGCAGTTCTTC.

This clonotype was seen more than once but under ten times. This chain links TRBV29-1 with TRBJ2-5; D might be TRBD2 (5 bases). V lost 4 bases and J lost 5, with 17 bases in between. Germline V gene data show CDR1 as SQVTM and CDR2 as ANQGSEA. The CDR3 length is 14 residues. CDR3 amino acids: CSVGGNSITETQYF. CDR3 nucleotides: TGCAGCGTTGGAGGGAACAGTATTACGGAGACCCAGTACTTC.